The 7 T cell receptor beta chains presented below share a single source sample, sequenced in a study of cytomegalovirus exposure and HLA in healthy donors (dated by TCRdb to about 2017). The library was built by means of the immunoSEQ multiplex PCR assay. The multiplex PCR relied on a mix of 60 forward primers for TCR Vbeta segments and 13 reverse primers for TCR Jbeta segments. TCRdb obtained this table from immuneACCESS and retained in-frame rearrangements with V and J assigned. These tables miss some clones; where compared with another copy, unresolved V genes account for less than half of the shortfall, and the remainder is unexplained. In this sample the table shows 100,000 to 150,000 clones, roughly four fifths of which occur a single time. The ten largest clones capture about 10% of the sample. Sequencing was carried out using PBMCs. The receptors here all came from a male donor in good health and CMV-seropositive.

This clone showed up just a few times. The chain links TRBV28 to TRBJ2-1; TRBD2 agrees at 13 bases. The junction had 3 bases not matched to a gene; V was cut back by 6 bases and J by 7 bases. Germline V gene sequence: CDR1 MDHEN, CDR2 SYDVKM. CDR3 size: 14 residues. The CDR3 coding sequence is TGTGCCAGCAGACTAGCGGGAGGGGGGAATGAGCAGTTCTTC. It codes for CASRLAGGGNEQFF.

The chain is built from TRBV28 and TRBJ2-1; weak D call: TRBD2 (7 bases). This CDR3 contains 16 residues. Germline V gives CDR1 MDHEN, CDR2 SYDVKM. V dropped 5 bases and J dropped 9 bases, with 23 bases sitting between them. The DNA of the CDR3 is TGTGCCAGCAGTCCTTTGCCAGGGAGGGGGAAAGGTGAGCAGTTCTTC. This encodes CASSPLPGRGKGEQFF.

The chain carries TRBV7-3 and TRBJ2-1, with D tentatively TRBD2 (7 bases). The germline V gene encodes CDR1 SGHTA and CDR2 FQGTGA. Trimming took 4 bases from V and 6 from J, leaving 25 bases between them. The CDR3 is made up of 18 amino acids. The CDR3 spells CASSSPEGGSLSTNEQFF. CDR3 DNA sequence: TGTGCCAGCAGCTCCCCTGAGGGGGGGTCCTTGTCAACCAATGAGCAGTTCTTC.

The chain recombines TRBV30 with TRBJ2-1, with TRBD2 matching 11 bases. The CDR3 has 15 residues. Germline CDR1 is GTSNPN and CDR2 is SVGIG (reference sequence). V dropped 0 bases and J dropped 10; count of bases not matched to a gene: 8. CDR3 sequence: CAWSVVLAGDGEQFF. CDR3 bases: TGTGCCTGGAGTGTTGTACTAGCGGGAGACGGCGAGCAGTTCTTC.

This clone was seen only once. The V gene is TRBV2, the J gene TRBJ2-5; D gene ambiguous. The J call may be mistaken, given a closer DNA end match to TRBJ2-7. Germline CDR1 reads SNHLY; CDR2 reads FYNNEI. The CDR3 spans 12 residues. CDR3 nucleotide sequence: TGTGCCAGCAGGTACGACTCCGCCGAGCAGTACTTC. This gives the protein CASRYDSAEQYF.

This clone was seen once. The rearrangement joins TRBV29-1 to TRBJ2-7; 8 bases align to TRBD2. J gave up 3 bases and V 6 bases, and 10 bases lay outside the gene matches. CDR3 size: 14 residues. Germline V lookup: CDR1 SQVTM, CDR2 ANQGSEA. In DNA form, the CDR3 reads TGCAGCGTGAACTCTGGGAGCGGGAGCTACGAGCAGTACTTC. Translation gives CSVNSGSGSYEQYF.

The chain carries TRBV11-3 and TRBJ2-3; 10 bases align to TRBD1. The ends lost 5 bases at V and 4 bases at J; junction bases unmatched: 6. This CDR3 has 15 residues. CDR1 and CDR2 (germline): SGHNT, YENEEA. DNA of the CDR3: TGTGCCAGCAGCCCGGACAGGGGGTGGGCAGATACGCAGTATTTT. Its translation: CASSPDRGWADTQYF. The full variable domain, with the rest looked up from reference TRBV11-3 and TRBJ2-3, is EAGVVQSPRYKIIEKKQPVAFWCNPISGHNTLYWYLQNLGQGPELLIRYENEEAVDDSQLPKDRFSAERLKGVDSTLKIQPAELGDSAVYLCASSPDRGWADTQYFGPGTRLTVL.